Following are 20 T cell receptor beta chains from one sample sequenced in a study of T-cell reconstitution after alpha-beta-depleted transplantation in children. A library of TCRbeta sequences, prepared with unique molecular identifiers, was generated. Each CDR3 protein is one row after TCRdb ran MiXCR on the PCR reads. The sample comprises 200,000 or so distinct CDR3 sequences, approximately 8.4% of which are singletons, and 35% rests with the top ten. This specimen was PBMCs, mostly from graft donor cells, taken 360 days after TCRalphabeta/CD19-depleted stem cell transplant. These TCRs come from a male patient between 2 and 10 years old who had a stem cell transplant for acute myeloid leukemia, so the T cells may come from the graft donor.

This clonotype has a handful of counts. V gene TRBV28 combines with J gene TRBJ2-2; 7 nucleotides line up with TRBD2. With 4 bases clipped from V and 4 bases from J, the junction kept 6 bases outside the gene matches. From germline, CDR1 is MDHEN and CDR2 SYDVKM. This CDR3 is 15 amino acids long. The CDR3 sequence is CASSSRGEGTGELFF. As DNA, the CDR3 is TGTGCCAGCAGTTCCAGAGGGGAGGGCACCGGGGAGCTGTTTTTT. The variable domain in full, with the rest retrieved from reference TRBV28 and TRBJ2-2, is DVKVTQSSRYLVKRTGEKVFLECVQDMDHENMFWYRQDPGLGLRLIYFSYDVKMKEKGDIPEGYSVSREKKERFSLILESASTNQTSMYLCASSSRGEGTGELFFGEGSRLTVL.

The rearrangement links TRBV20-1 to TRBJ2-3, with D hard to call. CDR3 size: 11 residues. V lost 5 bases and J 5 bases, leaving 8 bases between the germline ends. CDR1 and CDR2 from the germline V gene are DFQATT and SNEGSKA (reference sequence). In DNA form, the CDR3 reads TGCAGTGCTTCTGTACAAGATACGCAGTATTTT. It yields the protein CSASVQDTQYF.

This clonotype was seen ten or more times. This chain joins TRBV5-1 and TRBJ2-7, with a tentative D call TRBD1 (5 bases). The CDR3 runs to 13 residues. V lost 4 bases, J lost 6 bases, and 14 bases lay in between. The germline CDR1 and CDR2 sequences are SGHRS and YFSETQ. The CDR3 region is CASSLRQSGEQYF. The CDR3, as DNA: TGCGCCAGCAGCCTACGACAGTCCGGCGAGCAGTACTTC.

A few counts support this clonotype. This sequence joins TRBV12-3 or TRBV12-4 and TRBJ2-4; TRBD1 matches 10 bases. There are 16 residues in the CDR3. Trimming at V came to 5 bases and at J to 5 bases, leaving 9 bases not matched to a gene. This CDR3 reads CASSAGTGVNENIQYF. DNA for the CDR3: TGTGCCAGCAGTGCCGGGACAGGGGTTAACGAAAACATTCAGTACTTC.

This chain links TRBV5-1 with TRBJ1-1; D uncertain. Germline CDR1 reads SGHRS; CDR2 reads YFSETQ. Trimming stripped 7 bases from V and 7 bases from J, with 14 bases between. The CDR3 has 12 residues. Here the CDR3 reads CASHRPKGEAFF. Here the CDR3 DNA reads TGCGCCAGCCACCGACCCAAGGGTGAAGCTTTCTTT.

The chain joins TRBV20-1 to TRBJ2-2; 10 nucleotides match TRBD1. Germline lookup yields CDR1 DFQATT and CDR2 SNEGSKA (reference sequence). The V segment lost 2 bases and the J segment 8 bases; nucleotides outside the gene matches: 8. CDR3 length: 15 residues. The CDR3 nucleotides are TGCAGTGCTAGAATTGTGGGACAGGGGAAGGGGGAGCTGTTTTTT. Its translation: CSARIVGQGKGELFF.

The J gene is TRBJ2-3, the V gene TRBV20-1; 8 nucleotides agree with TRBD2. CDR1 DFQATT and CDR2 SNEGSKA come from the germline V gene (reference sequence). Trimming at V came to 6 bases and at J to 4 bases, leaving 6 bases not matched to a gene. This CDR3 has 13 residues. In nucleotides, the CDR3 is TGCAGTGCAGTACCGGGACTAGCAGATACGCAGTATTTT. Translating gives CSAVPGLADTQYF.

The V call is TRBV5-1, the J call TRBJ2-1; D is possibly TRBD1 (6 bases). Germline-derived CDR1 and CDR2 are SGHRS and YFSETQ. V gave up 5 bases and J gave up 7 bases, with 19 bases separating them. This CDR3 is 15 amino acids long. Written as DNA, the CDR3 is TGCGCCAGCAGACCTACAGGGACGTACGCAAATGAGCAGTTCTTC. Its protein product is CASRPTGTYANEQFF.

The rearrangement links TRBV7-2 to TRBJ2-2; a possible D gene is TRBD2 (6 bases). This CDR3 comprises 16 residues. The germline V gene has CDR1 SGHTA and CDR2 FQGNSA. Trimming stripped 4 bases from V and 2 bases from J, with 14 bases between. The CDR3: CASSSTSPLNTGELFF. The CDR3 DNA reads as TGTGCCAGCAGCTCAACTAGCCCATTAAACACCGGGGAGCTGTTTTTT.

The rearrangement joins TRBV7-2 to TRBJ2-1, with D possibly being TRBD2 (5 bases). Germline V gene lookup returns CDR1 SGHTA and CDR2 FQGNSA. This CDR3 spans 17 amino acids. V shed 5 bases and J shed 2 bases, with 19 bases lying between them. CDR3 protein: CASSPIQSGYTYNEQFF. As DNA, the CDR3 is TGTGCCAGCAGCCCCATTCAAAGCGGATACACCTACAATGAGCAGTTCTTC.

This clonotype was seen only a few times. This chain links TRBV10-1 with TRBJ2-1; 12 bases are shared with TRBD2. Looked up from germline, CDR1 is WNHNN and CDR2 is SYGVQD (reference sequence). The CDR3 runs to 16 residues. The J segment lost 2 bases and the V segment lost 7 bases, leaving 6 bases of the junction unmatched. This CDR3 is CASNQTSGSAYNEQFF. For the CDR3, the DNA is TGCGCCAGCAACCAGACTAGCGGGAGCGCCTACAATGAGCAGTTCTTC.

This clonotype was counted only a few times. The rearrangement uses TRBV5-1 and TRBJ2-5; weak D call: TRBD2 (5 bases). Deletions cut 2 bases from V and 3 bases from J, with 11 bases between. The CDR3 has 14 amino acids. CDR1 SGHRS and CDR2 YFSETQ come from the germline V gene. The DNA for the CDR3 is TGCGCCAGCAGCTTTGGACTCATTGAAGAGACCCAGTACTTC. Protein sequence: CASSFGLIEETQYF.

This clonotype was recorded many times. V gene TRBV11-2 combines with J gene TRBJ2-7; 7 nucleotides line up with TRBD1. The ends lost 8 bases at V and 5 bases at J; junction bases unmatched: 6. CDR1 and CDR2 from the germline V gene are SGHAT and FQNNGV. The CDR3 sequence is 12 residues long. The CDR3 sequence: CASRRQGDEQYF. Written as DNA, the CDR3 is TGTGCCAGCCGCCGACAGGGCGACGAGCAGTACTTC.

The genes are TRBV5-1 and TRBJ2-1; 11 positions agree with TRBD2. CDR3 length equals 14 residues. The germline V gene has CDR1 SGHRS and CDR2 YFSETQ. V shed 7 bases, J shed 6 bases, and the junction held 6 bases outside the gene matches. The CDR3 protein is CASGLAGPTNEQFF. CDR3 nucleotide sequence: TGCGCCAGCGGACTAGCGGGCCCAACCAATGAGCAGTTCTTC.

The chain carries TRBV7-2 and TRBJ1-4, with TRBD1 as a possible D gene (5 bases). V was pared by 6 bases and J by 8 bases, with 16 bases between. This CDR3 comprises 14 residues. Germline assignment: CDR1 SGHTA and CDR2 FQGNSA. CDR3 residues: CASRLQAGGEKLFF. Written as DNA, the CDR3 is TGTGCCAGCAGGTTACAGGCGGGCGGCGAAAAACTGTTTTTT.

The CDR3 region is CASSSGASGTYNEQFF. The CDR3 DNA reads as TGCGCCAGCAGCTCCGGTGCCAGCGGGACCTACAATGAGCAGTTCTTC. The chain uses TRBV5-1 and TRBJ2-1, with 7 bases lining up with TRBD2. The CDR3 runs to 16 residues. CDR1 is SGHRS, CDR2 YFSETQ, per germline. V was pared by 3 bases and J by 2 bases, with 8 bases of the junction left unmatched.

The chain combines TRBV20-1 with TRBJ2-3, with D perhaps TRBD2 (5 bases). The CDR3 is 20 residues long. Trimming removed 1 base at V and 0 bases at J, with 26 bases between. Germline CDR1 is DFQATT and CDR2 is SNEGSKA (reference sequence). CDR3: CSARALRTSHHKTSTDTQYF. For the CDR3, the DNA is TGCAGTGCTAGAGCTTTAAGGACTTCCCATCACAAAACTAGCACAGATACGCAGTATTTT.

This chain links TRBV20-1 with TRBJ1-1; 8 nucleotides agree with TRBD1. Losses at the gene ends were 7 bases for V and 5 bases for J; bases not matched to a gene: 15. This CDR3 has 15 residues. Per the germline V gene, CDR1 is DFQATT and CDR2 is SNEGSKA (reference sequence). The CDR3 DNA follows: TGCAGTGTCGGGACAGGAGGGGGTTTAGGGACTGAAGCTTTCTTT. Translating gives CSVGTGGGLGTEAFF.

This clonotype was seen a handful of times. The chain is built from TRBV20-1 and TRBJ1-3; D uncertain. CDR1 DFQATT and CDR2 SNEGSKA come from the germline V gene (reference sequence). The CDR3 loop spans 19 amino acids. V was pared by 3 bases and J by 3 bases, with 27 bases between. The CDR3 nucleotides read TGCAGTGCTAGTTTCAACCGGGATTTCCCGAATAACGATGGAAACACCATATATTTT. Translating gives CSASFNRDFPNNDGNTIYF.

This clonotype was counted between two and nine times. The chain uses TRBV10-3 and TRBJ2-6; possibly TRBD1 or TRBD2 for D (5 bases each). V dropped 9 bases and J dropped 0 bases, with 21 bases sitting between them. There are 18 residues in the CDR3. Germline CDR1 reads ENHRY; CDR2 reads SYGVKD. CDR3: CAIRPGDGWISGANVLTF. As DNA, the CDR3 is TGTGCCATTCGCCCTGGGGACGGATGGATCTCTGGGGCCAACGTCCTGACTTTC.